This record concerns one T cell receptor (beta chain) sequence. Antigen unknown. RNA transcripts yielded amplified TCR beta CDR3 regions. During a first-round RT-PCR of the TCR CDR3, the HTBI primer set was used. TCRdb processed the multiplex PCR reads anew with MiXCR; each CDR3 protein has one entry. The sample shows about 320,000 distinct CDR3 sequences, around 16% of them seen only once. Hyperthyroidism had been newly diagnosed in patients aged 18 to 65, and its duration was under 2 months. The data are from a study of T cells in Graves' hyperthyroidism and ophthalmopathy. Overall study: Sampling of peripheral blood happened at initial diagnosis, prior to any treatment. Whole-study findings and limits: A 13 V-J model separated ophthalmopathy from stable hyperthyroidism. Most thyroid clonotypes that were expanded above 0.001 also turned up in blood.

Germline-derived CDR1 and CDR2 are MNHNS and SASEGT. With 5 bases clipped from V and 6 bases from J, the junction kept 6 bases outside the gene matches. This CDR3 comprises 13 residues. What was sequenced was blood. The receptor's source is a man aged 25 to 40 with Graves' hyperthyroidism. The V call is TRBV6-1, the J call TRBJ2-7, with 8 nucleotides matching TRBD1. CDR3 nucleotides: TGTGCCAGCAGTAAACAGGGGGAGGTCGAGCAGTACTTC. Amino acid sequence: CASSKQGEVEQYF.